This entry features one T cell receptor beta chain sequence. As yet, its antigen is unknown. Measured with immunoSEQ multiplex PCR; TCRdb has only the in-frame clones, and not every one. Of 1.4 million to 1.5 million clones in the sample, roughly 95% were seen once. The germline V and J ends were trimmed by 3 bases and 9 bases, with 12 bases remaining between them. The germline V gene encodes CDR1 SQVTM and CDR2 ANQGSEA. The CDR3 extends over 12 amino acids. The sample belongs to a study of shared clonotypes between healthy human individuals. The study's findings and limits: In several donors, around 5% of naive CD4 clonotypes appeared in common. The study sampled only blood, and tissue repertoires likely differ. The donor pool, a small one, limited the genetic and exposure-history diversity represented.

Donors comprised healthy HIV-negative adults lacking recent acute infections or vaccinations. This chain connects TRBV29-1 to TRBJ2-1; D is ambiguous. The TCR comes from a man younger than 45 in good health. The sample comprised naive CD4+ T cells sorted from blood. Subset noted: CD45RA+ positively selected. The CDR3 sequence: CSVDFSASEQFF. CDR3 nucleotides: TGCAGCGTTGACTTCAGCGCCAGTGAGCAGTTCTTC.